These T cell receptor beta chains were read from a single sample in a study of blood T cell repertoires in COVID-19. Clones were sequenced by immunoSEQ multiplex PCR, and TCRdb holds only the in-frame ones, with some missing. The sample yields under 250,000 clones, roughly 84% seen once. The sequencing input was peripheral blood. The receptors shown here come from a man between 50 and 59 years old who had recovered from COVID-19. Each CDR3 is given with its conserved first and last residue. Clone sizes are given selectively: once, few, many, or a class where the clone is expanded.

clone_size | v_call | cdr3_aa
. | TRBV28 | CASRWGGNEQFF
. | TRBV7-9 | CASSLGTGSKETQYF
. | TRBV7-8 | CASSSASGRHNEQFF
. | TRBV7-8 | CASSLALSGNTGELFF
once | TRBV7-8 | CASGKRSSGRAVGELFF
few | TRBV30 | CACSPPTRNTGELFF
. | TRBV30 | CAWGEIYGYTF
. | TRBV27 | CASSWGGSSYEQYF
. | TRBV29-1 | CSAAGTGRDTIYF
few | TRBV7-2 | CASSLGTFRSSGNTIYF
. | TRBV28 | CAGRAGTGVTSEQFF
. | TRBV9 | CASSGGTGPPMDTEAFF
. | TRBV15 | CATSRPGQDSYEQYF
. | TRBV18 | CASSPQISGTNNEQFF
. | TRBV27 | CASSSVEGSKNIQYF
. | TRBV7-9 | CASSPRGLGGELFF
. | TRBV30 | CAWNRDYGTSSYNEQFF
. | TRBV6-1 | CASVRGGAEKLFF
few | TRBV23-1 | CASSPGQFNQPQHF
. | TRBV18 | CASSQMNTEAFF
. | TRBV28 | CASSLVSGAETQYF
. | TRBV21-1 | CASSNGSGQAKSMLEAFF
. | TRBV29-1 | CSVVGTGTYEKLFF
. | TRBV5-8 | CASSLSLAGITYNEQFF
. | TRBV6-4 | CASSEGATTGELFF
. | TRBV11-2 | CASSRDSNYGYTF